This entry features one T cell receptor beta chain sequence. The sample comes from a study of blood T cell repertoires in COVID-19. Study background: The origin of the acute and convalescent COVID-19 samples was the United States, Italy and Spain. PBMCs, B-cell-depleted T cells, or T cells were the source of the cDNA or gDNA that made up the material.

V lost 1 base to trimming and J lost 3 bases; unmatched junction nucleotides: 9. Germline CDR1 SNHLY, CDR2 FYNNEI. The CDR3 has 17 residues. As handled by the study authors: Reference gene primers were amplified, and this amplification served to estimate nucleated cell counts. Sequencing used immunoSEQ multiplex PCR; TCRdb keeps in-frame clones, though not all of them. V and J calls and clone size are as listed in that table; D and trimming were resolved from the DNA. The table records roughly 280,000 clones, about 90% of them present only once. The source material was peripheral blood. This TCR was sampled from a woman aged 45 to 65 who had recovered from COVID-19. The chain is built from TRBV2 and TRBJ1-2; 9 bases are shared with TRBD1. CDR3 in DNA: TGTGCCAGCAGTGAAGGGACAGGGGTCATACCTTACTATGGCTACACCTTC. Protein sequence: CASSEGTGVIPYYGYTF.